This T cell receptor beta chain is drawn from a study of cytomegalovirus exposure and HLA in healthy donors. This PCR relied on a set of 60 Vbeta primers and 13 Jbeta primers. The data were produced by immunoSEQ multiplex PCR, yet TCRdb's version contains in-frame clones alone and is incomplete. The sample gives approximately 190,000 clones, roughly 68% of which show up once; approximately 2.5% is in the top ten. V gave up 6 bases and J gave up 0 bases, with 8 bases separating them. The germline V gene has CDR1 MGHDK and CDR2 SYGVNS. The CDR3 totals 13 residues. Sample: PBMCs. The chain is built from TRBV25-1 and TRBJ1-1; TRBD1 is a possible D gene (5 bases). The receptor's source is a man in his forties in good health and CMV-seropositive. The CDR3, as DNA: TGTGCCAGCAGCAGGGATTTGAACACTGAAGCTTTCTTT. Protein product: CASSRDLNTEAFF.